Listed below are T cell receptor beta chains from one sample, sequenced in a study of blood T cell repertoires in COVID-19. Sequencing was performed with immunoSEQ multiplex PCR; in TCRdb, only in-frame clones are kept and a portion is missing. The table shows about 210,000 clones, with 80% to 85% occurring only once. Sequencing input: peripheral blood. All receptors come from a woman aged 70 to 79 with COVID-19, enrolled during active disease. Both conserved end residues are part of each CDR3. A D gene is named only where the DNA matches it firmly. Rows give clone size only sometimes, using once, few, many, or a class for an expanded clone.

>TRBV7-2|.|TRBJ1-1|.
CASSPSTGSTEAFF
TGTGCCAGCAGCCCTTCCACAGGGAGCACTGAAGCTTTCTTT
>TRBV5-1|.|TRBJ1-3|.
CASSLVGGQYGNTIYF
TGCGCCAGCAGCTTGGTGGGGGGGCAGTATGGAAACACCATATATTTT
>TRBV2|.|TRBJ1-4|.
CASREDGEKLFF
TGTGCCAGCAGGGAGGACGGTGAAAAACTGTTTTTT
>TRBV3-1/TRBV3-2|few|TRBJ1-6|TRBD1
CASSRADRNNSPLHF
TGTGCCAGCAGCCGAGCGGACAGGAATAATTCACCCCTCCACTTT
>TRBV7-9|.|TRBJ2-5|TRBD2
CASSSLRTRQETQYF
TGTGCCAGCAGCTCCTTGAGGACTAGACAAGAGACCCAGTACTTC
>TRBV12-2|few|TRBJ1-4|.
CASRPSTAWGPTNEKLFF
TGTGCAAGTCGCCCATCGACAGCATGGGGGCCAACTAATGAAAAACTGTTTTTT
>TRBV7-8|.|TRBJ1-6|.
CASSLVQNSPLHF
TGTGCCAGCAGCTTAGTTCAGAATTCACCCCTCCACTTT
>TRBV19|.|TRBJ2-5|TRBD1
CASTLTGGPVETQYF
TGTGCCAGTACGCTAACAGGGGGTCCGGTGGAGACCCAGTACTTC
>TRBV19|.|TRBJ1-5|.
CASSIARRSGTLLRPQHF
TGTGCCAGTAGTATCGCGAGGCGAAGCGGGACTCTCCTAAGGCCCCAGCATTTT
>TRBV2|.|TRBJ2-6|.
CAEGSGANVLTF
TGTGCCGAGGGTTCTGGGGCCAACGTCCTGACTTTC